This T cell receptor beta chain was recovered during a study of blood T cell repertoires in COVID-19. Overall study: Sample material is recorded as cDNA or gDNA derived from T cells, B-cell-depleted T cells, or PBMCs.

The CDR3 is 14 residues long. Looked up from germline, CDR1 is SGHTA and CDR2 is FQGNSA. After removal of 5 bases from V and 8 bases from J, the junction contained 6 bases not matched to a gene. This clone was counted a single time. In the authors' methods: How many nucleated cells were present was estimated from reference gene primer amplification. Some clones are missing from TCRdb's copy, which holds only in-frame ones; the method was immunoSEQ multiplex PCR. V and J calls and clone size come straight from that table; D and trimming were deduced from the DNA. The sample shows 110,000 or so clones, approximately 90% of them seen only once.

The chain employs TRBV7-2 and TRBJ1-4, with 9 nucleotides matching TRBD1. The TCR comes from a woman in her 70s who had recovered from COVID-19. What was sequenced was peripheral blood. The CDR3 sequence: CASSEGQGWEKLFF. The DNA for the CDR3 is TGTGCCAGCAGCGAAGGACAGGGGTGGGAAAAACTGTTTTTT.